This TCR beta chain derives from a study of blood T cell repertoires in COVID-19. Study as a whole: Researchers got acute and convalescent COVID-19 samples from the United States, Italy and Spain. From T cells, B-cell-depleted T cells, or PBMCs came the material, which was cDNA or gDNA.

Germline CDR1 is SGHTA and CDR2 is FQGTGA. Trimming took off 5 bases at V and 1 base at J, with 13 bases between the two ends. The CDR3 spans 15 residues. How the authors handled the data: Amplification with reference gene primers provided the estimates of nucleated cell counts. TCRdb's copy holds only in-frame clones and misses some; the assay was immunoSEQ multiplex PCR. V, J and clone size derive from that table, while D and trimming were established from the DNA sequence. The sample shows roughly 140,000 clones, around 81% of them seen only once. V is TRBV7-3 and J is TRBJ2-3, with a weak D call TRBD2 (6 bases). The receptor was derived from a human donor in a cohort sampled during active COVID-19. The sample consisted of peripheral blood. The CDR3 sequence is CASSATSLGTDTQYF. The CDR3 bases are TGTGCCAGCAGCGCGACTAGTTTGGGCACAGATACGCAGTATTTT.